This T cell receptor beta chain was found in a study of T cell repertoires in cytomegalovirus infection. Study as a whole: CMV epitopes that were recently identified and HLA-C-restricted were used alongside well-studied HLA-B-restricted ones. Public TCR beta signatures indicated both CMV infection and matching HLA type. Study-wide results and caveats: Ex vivo, HLA-C-restricted CMV-specific TCR beta clonotypes prevailed over the rest of the response.

TCRdb re-analysed the reads in MiXCR, keeping a single row per CDR3 protein. The sample shows approximately 910,000 distinct CDR3 sequences, around 32% of them seen only once. Germline CDR1 SQVTM, CDR2 ANQGSEA. The ends were cut back, 2 bases at V and 5 bases at J, with 9 bases in the middle. The CDR3 runs to 12 residues. As to this clonotype: What it recognizes is unknown.

This receptor was identified in a human donor in good health (CMV status not recorded). Some clones in this sample may be carry-over from other donors' samples. This specimen was cultured CD8+ T cells from PBMCs, taken from culture after CMV antigen stimulation. The chain joins TRBV29-1 to TRBJ2-5; D gene ambiguous. For the CDR3, the DNA is TGCAGCGTTGAAAAAGGCGGCGAGACCCAGTACTTC. Its translation is CSVEKGGETQYF.